A selection of T cell receptor beta chains follows, all from one sample in a study of CD8 T cells in ankylosing spondylitis. Each CDR3 protein gets one entry after TCRdb re-called the 5' RACE reads with MiXCR. The sample lists 150,000 to 200,000 distinct CDR3 sequences; approximately 18% were seen once. The sequencing input was blood, either unsorted or a sorted T cell fraction (not recorded which). Receptor source: a male donor aged 5-29 years with ankylosing spondylitis or in good health (not recorded which). CDR3s include the opening cysteine and the closing phenylalanine or tryptophan. A D gene is named only where the DNA matches it firmly. Rows may omit the clone size; those that give it use once, few, many or a size class.

DNA	CDR3	V	J	D	size
TGTGCCAGCAGTCTTACGGGTGGCAATGAGCAGTTCTTC	CASSLTGGNEQFF	TRBV12-3/TRBV12-4	TRBJ2-1	.	many
TGTGCCAGCAGCTTGGAGGGACTAGCGGGAGGATGGACGCAGTATTTT	CASSLEGLAGGWTQYF	TRBV5-6	TRBJ2-3	TRBD2	many
TGTGCCAGCAGCGCCAGCGGGATCCCAGATACGCAGTATTTT	CASSASGIPDTQYF	TRBV9	TRBJ2-3	TRBD2	many
TGTGCCAGCAGTTACACTGGACCGAACGAGCAGTACTTC	CASSYTGPNEQYF	TRBV6-6	TRBJ2-7	.	.
TGTGCCAGCAGCCTTCGGACTAGCGGGACCCACTCCTACAATGAGCAGTTCTTC	CASSLRTSGTHSYNEQFF	TRBV12-3/TRBV12-4	TRBJ2-1	TRBD2	many
TGTGCCAGCAGTGAAGGCGGTGATGAGCAGTTCTTC	CASSEGGDEQFF	TRBV2	TRBJ2-1	.	.
TGTGCCAGCAGCGACCCTAGCAATAGTGAGCAGTTCTTC	CASSDPSNSEQFF	TRBV14	TRBJ2-1	.	many
TGCGCCAGCAGCCAAACTCCGGGACTAGCCCAGAACAATGAGCAGTTCTTC	CASSQTPGLAQNNEQFF	TRBV4-3	TRBJ2-1	TRBD2	many
TGTGCCAGCAGCCAAGAGGGGACTAGAGGGACAGATACGCAGTATTTT	CASSQEGTRGTDTQYF	TRBV4-2	TRBJ2-3	TRBD2	.
TGTGCCAGCAGCCGGACAGACTACAATGAGCAGTTCTTC	CASSRTDYNEQFF	TRBV5-5	TRBJ2-1	.	many
TGTGCCAGCAGAACACGGGACACTTACTCCTACGAGCAGTACTTC	CASRTRDTYSYEQYF	TRBV2	TRBJ2-7	.	.